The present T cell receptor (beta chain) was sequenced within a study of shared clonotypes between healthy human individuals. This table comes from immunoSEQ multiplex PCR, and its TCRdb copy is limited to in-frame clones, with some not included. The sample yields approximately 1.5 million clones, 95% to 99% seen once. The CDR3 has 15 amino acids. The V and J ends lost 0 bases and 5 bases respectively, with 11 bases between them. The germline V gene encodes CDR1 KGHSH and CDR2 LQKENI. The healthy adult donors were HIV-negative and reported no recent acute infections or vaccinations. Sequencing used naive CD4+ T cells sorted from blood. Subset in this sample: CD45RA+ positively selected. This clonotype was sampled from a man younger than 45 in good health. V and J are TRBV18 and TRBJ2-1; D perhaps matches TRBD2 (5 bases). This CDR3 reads CASSPPARENNEQFF. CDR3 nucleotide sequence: TGTGCCAGCTCACCACCGGCTCGGGAAAACAATGAGCAGTTCTTC.